This T cell receptor (beta chain) emerged from a study of blood T cell repertoires in COVID-19. The germline gives CDR1 MNHNY, CDR2 SVGAGI (reference sequence). After removal of 2 bases from V and 9 bases from J, the junction contained 7 bases not matched to a gene. The CDR3 loop spans 14 amino acids. Seattle researchers signed up patients amid active infection and tracked them longitudinally. Assay: immunoSEQ multiplex PCR; the TCRdb copy retains only in-frame clones and omits some. Of 200,000 to 250,000 clones listed, roughly 86% are singletons. Sample: peripheral blood. The chain links TRBV6-6 to TRBJ2-1; 7 bases are a match to TRBD2. The TCR originated in a woman between 45 and 60 years old with COVID-19, enrolled during active disease. CDR3 sequence (DNA): TGTGCCAGCAGTTACGGGGGGACTATCTCTGAGCAGTTCTTC. Its protein product is CASSYGGTISEQFF.